This T cell receptor beta chain was sequenced in a study of T cell responses to AZD1222 COVID-19 vaccine. The wider study: Samples with a second dose at about 4 or about 12 weeks were pooled together.

The study, taken as a whole, reports: Mostly white British, mostly female donors; authors suggested clonal diversity may be underestimated. Regions 160-218 and 743-854 dominated among vaccine-associated CD4 TCRs spanning spike.

Germline-derived CDR1 and CDR2 are SNHLY and FYNNEI. The CDR3 has 14 residues. With V trimmed by 6 bases and J by 0 bases, 3 bases remained unmatched. Sequencing used immunoSEQ multiplex PCR; TCRdb keeps in-frame clones, though not all of them. This table holds about 97,000 clones, roughly 90% found once. With respect to this clone: Its matching antigen is unknown.

The sequenced sample was peripheral blood, obtained on day 0 of AZD1222 vaccination. The chain combines TRBV2 with TRBJ1-1, with 8 bases matching TRBD1. The sequence derives from an adult in good health. CDR3: CASRQGEMNTEAFF. Written as DNA, the CDR3 is TGTGCCAGCAGACAGGGGGAAATGAACACTGAAGCTTTCTTT.